Listed below are T cell receptor beta chains from one sample, sequenced in a study of cytomegalovirus exposure and HLA in healthy donors. Libraries were prepared by immunoSEQ multiplex PCR; TCRdb keeps only in-frame clonotypes and omits some of them. This sample has about 190,000 clones; around four fifths occur once, and the top ten carry roughly 0.75%. The sequenced sample consisted of PBMCs. The receptors derive from a woman under 30 in good health and CMV-seronegative. Both conserved end residues are part of each CDR3. The D gene is left open where the match is weak. Size values are once, few and many counts, or a class for expanded clones, and some rows have none.

j_call,clone_size,v_call,d_call,cdr3_aa,cdr3_nt
TRBJ1-2,NA,TRBV6-5,NA,CASSTHGEGNTF,TGTGCCAGCAGTACACACGGGGAGGGGAACACCTTC
TRBJ1-3,once,TRBV25-1,TRBD1,CASSETGLGNTIYF,TGTGCCAGCAGTGAGACAGGGTTAGGAAACACCATATATTTT
TRBJ2-7,NA,TRBV5-6,NA,CASSLDPRGHEQYF,TGTGCCAGCAGCTTGGACCCACGAGGGCACGAGCAGTACTTC
TRBJ2-7,few,TRBV6-5,NA,CASSYLSGMGSYEQYF,TGTGCCAGCAGTTACTTATCGGGAATGGGCTCCTACGAGCAGTACTTC
TRBJ2-7,NA,TRBV13,TRBD2,CASSLGLAGGYEQYF,TGTGCCAGCAGCTTGGGACTAGCGGGGGGTTACGAGCAGTACTTC
TRBJ2-5,NA,TRBV2,NA,CANSDPTRGLETQYF,TGTGCCAACAGTGATCCCACTAGAGGCTTGGAGACCCAGTACTTC
TRBJ1-1,NA,TRBV20-1,NA,CSANDPPEAFF,TGCAGTGCCAACGACCCCCCGGAGGCTTTCTTT
TRBJ2-6,NA,TRBV6-5,NA,CASGQGTSGANVLTF,TGTGCCAGCGGGCAGGGCACCTCTGGGGCCAACGTCCTGACTTTC
TRBJ2-5,once,TRBV27,TRBD2,CASSFSAGRQETQYF,TGTGCCAGCAGTTTCTCAGCGGGACGCCAAGAGACCCAGTACTTC
TRBJ2-7,NA,TRBV5-1,NA,CASSLAGEYEQYF,TGCGCCAGCAGCTTGGCAGGGGAATACGAGCAGTACTTC
TRBJ2-1,NA,TRBV28,NA,CAITPGSSYNEQFF,TGTGCCATAACTCCGGGTAGCTCCTACAATGAGCAGTTCTTC
TRBJ1-1,NA,TRBV27,NA,CASSLTQGWNTEAFF,TGTGCCAGCAGTTTGACACAGGGCTGGAACACTGAAGCTTTCTTT
TRBJ2-3,NA,TRBV4-1,NA,CASSQESLPTADTQYF,TGCGCCAGCAGCCAAGAAAGCCTCCCCACGGCAGATACGCAGTATTTT
TRBJ1-2,NA,TRBV14,NA,CASSPTWPRGYTF,TGTGCCAGCAGCCCCACCTGGCCCCGTGGCTACACCTTC
TRBJ2-7,NA,TRBV10-2,NA,CASLEDGQYF,TGCGCCAGCCTAGAAGACGGCCAGTACTTC
TRBJ2-6,NA,TRBV20-1,NA,CSARGANVLTF,TGCAGTGCCCGTGGGGCCAACGTCCTGACTTTC
TRBJ2-3,NA,TRBV20-1,NA,CSAIYTDTQYF,TGCAGTGCTATCTACACAGATACGCAGTATTTT
TRBJ2-3,few,TRBV7-6,NA,CASSLAAGVGTDTQYF,TGTGCCAGCAGCTTAGCGGCAGGGGTTGGCACAGATACGCAGTATTTT
TRBJ2-2,NA,TRBV5-1,TRBD2,CASRYNGGGTGELFF,TGCGCCAGCAGATACAACGGGGGGGGCACCGGGGAGCTGTTTTTT
TRBJ2-6,NA,TRBV9,NA,CASSVQQVILSGANVLTF,TGTGCCAGCAGCGTACAGCAGGTTATCCTCTCTGGGGCCAACGTCCTGACTTTC
TRBJ2-6,NA,TRBV29-1,TRBD2,CSVDTSGRGSGANVLTF,TGCAGCGTTGATACTAGCGGGAGGGGATCAGGGGCCAACGTCCTGACTTTC
TRBJ2-7,NA,TRBV5-1,TRBD1,CASSSDGTGVYEQYF,TGCGCCAGCAGCTCAGACGGGACAGGGGTATACGAGCAGTACTTC
TRBJ2-5,NA,TRBV5-1,TRBD1,CASSPGTAAPQETQYF,TGCGCCAGCAGCCCTGGGACAGCCGCCCCCCAAGAGACCCAGTACTTC
TRBJ2-7,NA,TRBV4-2,TRBD2,CASSQDRNGRANEQYF,TGTGCCAGCAGCCAAGATCGAAACGGGAGGGCCAACGAGCAGTACTTC
TRBJ2-7,NA,TRBV28,TRBD1,CASTGTGKTYEQYF,TGTGCCAGCACCGGGACAGGGAAGACCTACGAGCAGTACTTC
TRBJ2-5,NA,TRBV5-4,NA,CASSLRSQETQYF,TGTGCCAGCAGCTTGCGCAGCCAAGAGACCCAGTACTTC
TRBJ1-6,NA,TRBV7-8,NA,CASSLDGGVINSPLHF,TGTGCCAGCAGCTTAGACGGGGGGGTTATCAATTCACCCCTCCACTTT
TRBJ2-5,NA,TRBV15,TRBD2,CATSRQTGTSIPQETQYF,TGTGCCACCAGCAGACAGACCGGGACTAGCATCCCGCAAGAGACCCAGTACTTC
TRBJ2-3,NA,TRBV14,TRBD2,CASSQQHSSGGADTQYF,TGTGCCAGCAGCCAACAACATTCTAGCGGGGGAGCGGATACGCAGTATTTT
TRBJ2-7,NA,TRBV6-6,TRBD1,CASSEGQTYEQYF,TGTGCCAGCAGTGAGGGACAGACCTACGAGCAGTACTTC
TRBJ1-2,NA,TRBV27,NA,CASSLTPTGGTLFYGYTF,TGTGCCAGCAGTCTAACCCCTACAGGTGGTACCCTCTTCTATGGCTACACCTTC
TRBJ1-3,NA,TRBV2,NA,CASSEIDRSSGNTIYF,TGTGCCAGCAGTGAAATCGACAGGAGCTCTGGAAACACCATATATTTT
TRBJ2-5,NA,TRBV7-9,TRBD1,CASSPRLGTEETQYF,TGTGCCAGCAGCCCGCGCCTAGGGACAGAAGAGACCCAGTACTTC
TRBJ1-2,NA,TRBV7-8,NA,CASSLEPGDKDDYGYTF,TGTGCCAGCAGCTTAGAGCCTGGGGACAAGGACGACTATGGCTACACCTTC
TRBJ2-5,NA,TRBV10-3,TRBD2,CAISGSGLAGETQYF,TGTGCCATCAGTGGGTCCGGACTAGCAGGAGAGACCCAGTACTTC
TRBJ2-4,NA,TRBV28,TRBD1,CASSSGQLGNIQYF,TGTGCCAGCAGTTCGGGACAGCTCGGGAACATTCAGTACTTC
TRBJ2-2,NA,TRBV5-1,TRBD2,CASSLASGGTTGELFF,TGCGCCAGCAGCTTGGCTAGCGGGGGGACCACCGGGGAGCTGTTTTTT
TRBJ2-1,NA,TRBV4-2,TRBD2,CASSQVGEGYNEQFF,TGTGCCAGCAGCCAAGTTGGGGAGGGTTACAATGAGCAGTTCTTC
TRBJ2-3,NA,TRBV10-2,TRBD2,CASSIGGATDTQYF,TGCGCCAGCAGTATCGGGGGGGCCACAGATACGCAGTATTTT
TRBJ2-3,NA,TRBV6-5,TRBD2,CASRPRAGGQDTQYF,TGTGCCAGCAGGCCGCGAGCGGGGGGGCAAGATACGCAGTATTTT
TRBJ2-7,few,TRBV2,TRBD2,CASSTGLAGAYEQYF,TGTGCCAGCAGTACTGGACTAGCGGGGGCCTACGAGCAGTACTTC
TRBJ2-3,NA,TRBV7-2,TRBD1,CASSRRQGARDTQYF,TGTGCCAGCAGCCGTCGACAGGGGGCGCGAGATACGCAGTATTTT
TRBJ2-4,few,TRBV19,NA,CASTAVIGVGAKNIQYF,TGTGCCAGTACAGCGGTGATCGGGGTAGGGGCCAAAAACATTCAGTACTTC
TRBJ2-7,NA,TRBV7-8,TRBD2,CASSPRLAGAYEQYF,TGTGCCAGCAGCCCCCGACTAGCGGGAGCCTACGAGCAGTACTTC
TRBJ2-7,NA,TRBV11-2,NA,CASSRAYEQYF,TGTGCCAGCAGCCGTGCCTACGAGCAGTACTTC
TRBJ2-6,once,TRBV7-6,TRBD1,CASSSPVGGQGQGGPGANVLTF,TGTGCCAGCAGCTCCCCAGTAGGGGGACAGGGTCAGGGCGGTCCTGGGGCCAACGTCCTGACTTTC
TRBJ2-2,NA,TRBV27,NA,CASSPLGQGELFF,TGTGCCAGCAGTCCCCTCGGACAAGGGGAGCTGTTTTTT
TRBJ1-2,NA,TRBV9,TRBD1,CASSESGTDYGYTF,TGTGCCAGCAGCGAGTCCGGGACAGACTATGGCTACACCTTC
TRBJ2-7,NA,TRBV18,TRBD2,CASSPNGLAGEYEQYF,TGTGCCAGCTCACCGAATGGACTAGCGGGGGAATACGAGCAGTACTTC
TRBJ2-1,NA,TRBV7-2,TRBD1,CASSFGTGYDNEQFF,TGTGCCAGCAGCTTTGGGACAGGGTACGACAATGAGCAGTTCTTC
TRBJ2-1,NA,TRBV10-3,TRBD2,CAISEPLAGVGNEQFF,TGTGCCATCAGTGAACCCCTAGCGGGGGTTGGCAATGAGCAGTTCTTC
TRBJ2-7,NA,TRBV6-1,TRBD2,CASNPRSSGYEQYF,TGTGCCAGCAACCCGCGGAGTAGCGGGTACGAGCAGTACTTC
TRBJ2-7,once,TRBV7-8,NA,CASSPTAPRDSYEQYF,TGTGCCAGCAGCCCAACGGCGCCGCGGGATTCCTACGAGCAGTACTTC